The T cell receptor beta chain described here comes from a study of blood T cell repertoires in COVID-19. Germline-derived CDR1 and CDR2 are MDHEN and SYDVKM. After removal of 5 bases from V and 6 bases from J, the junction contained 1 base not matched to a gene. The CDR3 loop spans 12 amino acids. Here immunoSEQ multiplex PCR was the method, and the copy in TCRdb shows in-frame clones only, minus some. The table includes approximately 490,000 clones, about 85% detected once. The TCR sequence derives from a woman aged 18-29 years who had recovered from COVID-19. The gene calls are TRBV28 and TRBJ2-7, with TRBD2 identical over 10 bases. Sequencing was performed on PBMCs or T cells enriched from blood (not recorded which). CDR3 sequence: CASSLAGVEQYF. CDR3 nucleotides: TGTGCCAGCAGTCTAGCGGGGGTCGAGCAGTACTTC.